This TCR beta chain was found in a study of cytomegalovirus exposure and HLA in healthy donors (dated by TCRdb to about 2017). Study-wide context: In an earlier analysis of roughly 590 of the donors, about 270 Gb of sequence data and 100 million or so unique TCR beta sequences from about 190 million T cells were reported. An early release that covered about 640 HLA-typed donors contained approximately 300 gigabases of sequencing data and 65 million to 100 million unique TCR sequences. Of the roughly 400 genotyped donors, 80% to 90% were placed in the genetic ancestry cluster associated with self-reported Caucasian donors. The study aimed to test whether signatures of past pathogen exposure could be identified by cataloging public T cell receptors. The T cell repertoires of 550 to 850 subjects were profiled by immunosequencing and related to cytomegalovirus serostatus. Along with the roughly 710-subject first cohort, a separate validation cohort of over a hundred different subjects was used. High-throughput TCR immunosequencing, statistical association of individual TCRs with disease status, and machine learning were combined to predict cytomegalovirus infection status. A later analysis re-analyzed previously published TCR beta repertoires from 650 to 800 donors and added high-resolution HLA genotyping to study TCR occurrence patterns. Rather than using new phenotypic data, the later analysis identified candidate immune exposures from TCR beta sequences and from how often those sequences occurred across donors. In an earlier analysis of 500 to 650 of the donors, high-throughput TCR beta sequencing was used to judge whether each TCR beta V gene segment behaved as functional or pseudogenic. Alongside the repertoire data, information on donor age, sex, ethnicity and CMV serostatus was compiled. A later genetic analysis used genome-wide SNP genotypes for about 60% of the roughly 700 donors, treating that subset as a discovery cohort. All discovery cohort repertoires had been generated using a single sequencing platform. Both class I and class II loci were covered by HLA typing, at four-digit resolution. Typing coverage differed by locus: A, B, C, DRB1 and DQB1 were typed in roughly 620-640 donors, DQA1 in around 500, DPA1 in approximately 610, and DPB1 in just under 480. About 5 DR-DQ haplotypes were handled as single units for association and clustering, since linkage in the cohort was strong. Among some 400 genotyped donors of the cohort, an average of approximately 240,000 unique TCR beta nucleotide sequences was sequenced per donor, of which 15% to 20% were non-productive.

V loses 5 bases at its end and J loses 4 bases; junction bases beyond the gene matches: 4. Reading from cysteine to phenylalanine, the CDR3 counts 14 amino acids. Just CDR3 DNA is preserved here, 42 bases in frame from base 1. CDR1 and CDR2, per the germline V gene, are SGHRS and YFSETQ. Receptor amplification or capture employed the immunoSEQ multiplex PCR assay. A mixture of 60 forward primers for TCR Vbeta segments and 13 reverse primers for TCR Jbeta segments was used in the multiplex PCR. A multiplex PCR assay on genomic DNA amplified the CDR3 region of rearranged TCR beta genes. The Illumina HiSeq System was used to sequence the amplified TCR beta libraries as 87-base-pair reads. The published analysis was carried out like this. A later analysis counted tens of millions of unique TCR beta chains across the approximately 700 repertoires, and some 11 million of these chains were shared by at least two donors. To remove PCR and sequencing errors, raw reads were error-corrected and collapsed into unique sequences using a nearest-neighbor algorithm that merged closely related sequences. To assign V, D and J gene segments, CDR3 sequences were aligned to IMGT reference sequences. For a sequence to be retained, at least a six-nucleotide match to both a V gene segment and a J gene segment was required. Rearrangements were classified as productive when the CDR3 lacked stop codons and remained in frame with V and J, and all other rearrangements were classified as non-productive. CDR3 was defined by IMGT convention, running from the second conserved V-encoded cysteine to the conserved J-encoded phenylalanine. The earlier analysis of fewer than 750 of the donors excluded sequences that lacked an unambiguous match to a single V gene segment. In an earlier analysis of 587 of the donors, a V segment was called functional when productive rearrangements were above 56.7%, and segregating when the standard deviation between donors exceeded 5%. A statistical classification framework was built to diagnose cytomegalovirus status from the catalog of TCR beta chain sequences. In a later analysis, TCR nucleotide sequences were compared against IMGT/GENE-DB human TR gene sequences so that V and J genes could be assigned. Using the TCRdist pipeline, a later analysis assigned CDR3 sequences along with most-parsimonious VDJ recombination scenarios. In a later analysis, each TCR beta chain was defined by its CDR3 amino acid sequence together with its V-gene family, and reads without a unique V-gene family were excluded. To address suspected cross-contamination and a sequencing artifact, a later analysis removed 550 to 750 highly shared, low-generation-probability nucleotide sequences. In a later analysis, a clonal expansion index for each public chain was calculated from normalized within-repertoire ranks of inferred template counts. In a later analysis, generation probabilities were computed using a VDJ recombination model fitted to out-of-frame rearrangements, and the results were checked against IGoR. Hypergeometric tests were used in a later analysis to score TCR-TCR, TCR-HLA and TCR-CMV co-occurrence, with a repertoire-size bias correction applied to the TCR pairs. A later analysis estimated false discovery rates by permuting HLA or CMV assignments 20 times. In a later analysis, co-occurring TCRs were grouped using DBSCAN, and TCRdist sequence similarity was added for clustering within HLA-allele-positive subsets. Repertoires with fewer than 30,000 or more than 120,000 public chains, plus five repertoires with anomalous nucleotide sharing, were excluded from co-occurrence clustering. TCRdb holds this immuneACCESS table with in-frame rearrangements only. Some clones are missing; in checked studies, unresolved V genes explain under half, and the rest has no known cause. Clone size and V and J calls were adopted from that table, with D and trimming inferred from the DNA. Across this sample there are roughly 70,000 clones, with about 74% seen only once. The top ten clonotypes cover over 9.5% of the sample.

Study-wide conclusions, independent of this receptor: A group of highly shared sequence variants was considered likely to be a technical artifact of the sequencing pipeline. HLA typing was unavailable for some donors at each locus, so association tests used only the typed subset. Some IMGT-functional V segments, including TRBV6-2 and TRBV6-3, could not be distinguished by the 87-base-pair reads and were therefore excluded. A later analysis found that HLA-associated TCR beta chains were more clonally expanded and had lower generation probabilities than equally common non-associated chains. Most CMV-associated TCR beta chains appeared to be HLA-restricted in a later analysis, and the HLA associations seemed to be driven largely by CMV exposure. Assigning TCR associations to individual alleles was difficult when HLA alleles, especially DR and DQ, strongly co-occurred. The only immune exposure information available for the cohort was CMV serostatus. It was suggested by the authors that the approach could potentially be generalized to other disease states and immunological phenotypes. A further reported finding was that TCR beta sequences accurately predicted the HLA-A and HLA-B alleles for most subjects in the first cohort. In the study, 150 to 200 TCR beta chains were listed as associated with cytomegalovirus. Most TCR sequences were seen in very few donors, while some public TCRs were found in many individuals. In vitro tests confirmed that a few of the cytomegalovirus-associated TCR beta chains recognize cytomegalovirus antigens. Compared with the 666-donor mean, donors in an Asian-associated ancestry cluster had fewer N-insertions in productive TCRs, according to a later genetic analysis. The earlier analysis of 587 of the donors excluded roughly 17 rarely observed V segments, including chromosome 9 orphons, because counts were too low. In a later analysis, TCR association rates were found to vary across HLA loci, with the most associated TCRs seen for DRB1 alleles and the fewest for HLA-C alleles. Cytomegalovirus status was reported to be diagnosed by the classifier with high specificity and sensitivity in both the original and validation cohorts. In this cohort, only TCR beta chains were sequenced, and detectable features were limited by the absence of alpha or paired-chain data. Correlated functional status among segregating V segments might be attributable to linkage disequilibrium, but an unknown experimental factor could not be ruled out. V-gene and J-gene trimming of TCR beta chains was associated with a missense DCLRE1C variant in a later genetic analysis, and the association was replicated in an independent cohort. Broadly in line with IMGT annotations, most TCR beta V segments showed up in productive rearrangements about 87% or about 30% of the time in an earlier analysis of about 500 of the donors. A later analysis associated about 17,000 TCR beta sequences with specific HLA alleles at a false discovery rate of 0.05. The presence/absence analyses assumed that sequencing depth was roughly uniform across donors, and that assumption may not be true. Several of the top co-occurrence clusters appeared to be linked to parvovirus B19, influenza, CMV and Epstein-Barr virus, according to a later analysis.

The cohort consisted of 600 to 750 healthy bone marrow donors. At the time of sampling, all cohort members were nominally healthy, though unrecorded immune exposures were likely present. CMV serostatus was positive for 289 and negative for about 55% of the roughly 670 cohort members, and was not recorded for this donor. A peripheral blood sample was collected from each donor, and TCR beta sequencing was performed on peripheral blood mononuclear cells. Genomic DNA extraction from the blood cell samples was performed with the Qiagen DNeasy Blood Extraction Kit. As for this clone: There is no known antigen for this receptor. Base qualities were left out, and no much larger clone turns up one base away. Other DNA sequences in the same sample also yield this CDR3.

This TCR was sampled from a human donor in good health. Material: PBMCs. The rearrangement joined TRBV5-1 to TRBJ2-5; the central 11 bases match TRBD1. The DNA reads as follows: TGCGCCAGCAGGACCGGGACAGGGGGAGAGACCCAGTACTTC. Its translation is CASRTGTGGETQYF.